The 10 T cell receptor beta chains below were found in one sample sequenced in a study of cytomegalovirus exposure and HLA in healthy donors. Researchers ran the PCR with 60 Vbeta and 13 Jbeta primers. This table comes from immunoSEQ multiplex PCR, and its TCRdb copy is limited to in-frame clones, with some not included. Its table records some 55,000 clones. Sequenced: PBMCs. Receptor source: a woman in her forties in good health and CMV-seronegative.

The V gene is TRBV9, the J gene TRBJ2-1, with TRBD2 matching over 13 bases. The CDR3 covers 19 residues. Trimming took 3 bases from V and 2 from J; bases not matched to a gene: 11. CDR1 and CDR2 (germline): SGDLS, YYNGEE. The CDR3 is CASSGSGEGTSGTYNEQFF. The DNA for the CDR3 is TGTGCCAGCAGCGGTAGTGGAGAAGGGACTAGCGGGACCTACAATGAGCAGTTCTTC.

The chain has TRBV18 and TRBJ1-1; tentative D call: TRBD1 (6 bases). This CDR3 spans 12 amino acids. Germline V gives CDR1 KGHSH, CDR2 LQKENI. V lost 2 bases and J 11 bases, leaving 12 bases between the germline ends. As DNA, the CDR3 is TGTGCCAGCTCACCAGAACAGGGCCGGGCTTTCTTT. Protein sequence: CASSPEQGRAFF.

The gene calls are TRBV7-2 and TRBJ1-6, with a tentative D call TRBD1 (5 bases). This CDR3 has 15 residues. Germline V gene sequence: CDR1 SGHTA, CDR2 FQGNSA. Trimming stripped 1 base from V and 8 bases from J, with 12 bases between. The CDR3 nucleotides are TGTGCCAGCAGCTTAGGCACAGGAGGGCATTCACCCCTCCACTTT. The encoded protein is CASSLGTGGHSPLHF.

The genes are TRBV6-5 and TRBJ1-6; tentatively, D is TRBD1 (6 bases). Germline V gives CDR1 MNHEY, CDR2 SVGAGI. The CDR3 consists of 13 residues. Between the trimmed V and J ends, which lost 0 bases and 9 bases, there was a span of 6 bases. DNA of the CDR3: TGTGCCAGCAGTTACTCGGGGGCTTCACCCCTCCACTTT. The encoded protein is CASSYSGASPLHF.

The chain's CDR3 is CASSSVTGELFF. The CDR3 DNA reads TGTGCCAGCAGTTCCGTCACCGGGGAGCTGTTTTTT. The rearrangement joins TRBV6-6 to TRBJ2-2; D remains unclear. The V and J ends lost 4 bases and 4 bases respectively, with 4 bases between them. Germline CDR1 is MNHNY and CDR2 is SVGAGI (reference sequence). The CDR3 sequence is 12 residues long.

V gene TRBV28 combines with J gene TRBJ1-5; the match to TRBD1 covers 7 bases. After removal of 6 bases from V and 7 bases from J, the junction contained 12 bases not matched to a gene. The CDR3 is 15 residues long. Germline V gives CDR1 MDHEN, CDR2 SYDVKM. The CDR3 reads CASRTGTGVRQPQHF. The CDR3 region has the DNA TGTGCCAGCAGGACCGGTACAGGGGTGAGGCAGCCCCAGCATTTT.

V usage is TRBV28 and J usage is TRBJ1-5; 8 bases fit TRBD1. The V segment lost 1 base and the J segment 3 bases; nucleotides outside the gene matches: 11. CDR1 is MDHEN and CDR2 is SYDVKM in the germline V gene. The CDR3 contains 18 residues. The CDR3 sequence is CASSLFRGMGQVNQPQHF. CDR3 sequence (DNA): TGTGCCAGCAGTTTATTCAGAGGGATGGGACAGGTCAATCAGCCCCAGCATTTT.

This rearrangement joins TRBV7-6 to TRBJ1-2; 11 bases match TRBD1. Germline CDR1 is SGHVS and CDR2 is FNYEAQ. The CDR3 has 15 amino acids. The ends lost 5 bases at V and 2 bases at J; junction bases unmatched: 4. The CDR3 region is CASSTGQGENYGYTF. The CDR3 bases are TGTGCCAGCAGCACGGGACAGGGGGAAAACTATGGCTACACCTTC.

The CDR3 here is CASSVPGDQGAEAFF. As DNA, the CDR3 is TGCGCCAGCAGCGTTCCGGGAGACCAAGGGGCTGAAGCTTTCTTT. The chain employs TRBV5-1 and TRBJ1-1; tentatively, D is TRBD1 (5 bases). The CDR3 is made up of 15 amino acids. V lost 4 bases, J lost 6 bases, and 19 bases lay in between. The V gene's germline CDR1 is SGHRS and CDR2 YFSETQ.

The DNA of the CDR3 is TGTGCCAGCAGCGTAGAGGGGGGCAGCGGGATAACCTACGAGCAGTACTTC. Translation gives CASSVEGGSGITYEQYF. The chain employs TRBV9 and TRBJ2-7; a weak D match, TRBD2 (7 bases). The CDR3 runs 17 residues. Germline V lookup: CDR1 SGDLS, CDR2 YYNGEE. The germline V and J ends were trimmed by 0 bases and 2 bases, with 18 bases remaining between them.